The 19 T cell receptor beta chains below were found in one sample sequenced in a study of human CD4 T cells and Enterobacteriaceae. Only in-frame clones appear in the TCRdb table, and some are missing; sequencing was by immunoSEQ multiplex PCR. This sample yields fewer than 35,000 clones, of which 80% to 90% are seen a single time; around 0.88% belongs to the top ten. Memory CD4+ T cells were sorted as all CD4+ cells except CD45RA+CCR7+CD95- naive cells, over 98% pure. The sequencing input was memory CD4+ T cells from blood. The receptor source for this set is a human donor in good health.

In nucleotides, the CDR3 is TGTGCCAGCCGTTACGGGAGATTAAACACCGGGGAGCTGTTTTTT. Translated: CASRYGRLNTGELFF. The V gene is TRBV5-8, the J gene TRBJ2-2; TRBD2 is a possible D gene (6 bases). CDR1 is SGHTS and CDR2 is YDEGEE in the germline V gene. The CDR3 consists of 15 residues. Trimming left V 7 bases short and J 2 bases short, with 15 bases between.

The chain is built from TRBV27 and TRBJ1-1, with D tentatively TRBD1 (5 bases). Germline-derived CDR1 and CDR2 are MNHEY and SMNVEV (reference sequence). This CDR3 is built from 14 residues. With 2 bases removed from V and 4 bases from J, the gap between germline ends came to 11 bases. The CDR3 loop is CASSLSRAATEAFF. The CDR3 DNA follows: TGTGCCAGCAGTTTAAGCAGGGCGGCCACTGAAGCTTTCTTT.

This chain links TRBV7-2 with TRBJ2-2; unclear D gene. Trimming took off 3 bases at V and 9 bases at J, with 8 bases between the two ends. Germline CDR1 is SGHTA and CDR2 is FQGNSA. This CDR3 is built from 12 residues. CDR3 bases: TGTGCCAGCAGCTTCAGTCGGCGGGAGCTGTTTTTT. This sequence encodes CASSFSRRELFF.

The chain uses TRBV4-2 and TRBJ1-5, with D possibly being TRBD1 (6 bases). Germline-derived CDR1 and CDR2 are LGHNA and YNFKEQ. Trimming removed 1 base from V and 2 bases from J, with 21 bases in between. The CDR3 is 19 residues long. The CDR3 loop reads CASSQGGGGVGGGNQPQHF. CDR3 bases: TGTGCCAGCAGCCAAGGTGGTGGAGGTGTAGGGGGTGGCAATCAGCCCCAGCATTTT.

The chain recombines TRBV9 with TRBJ2-7; TRBD2 might be the D (6 bases). In germline, CDR1 is SGDLS, CDR2 YYNGEE. The V end was cut by 3 bases, the J end by 4 bases, with 11 bases between. CDR3 length equals 13 residues. CDR3 amino acids: CASSAGGLYEQYF. The DNA of the CDR3 is TGTGCCAGCAGCGCCGGCGGACTATACGAGCAGTACTTC.

V gene TRBV27 combines with J gene TRBJ2-7, with TRBD2 as a possible D gene (7 bases). The CDR3 loop spans 15 amino acids. Trimming took 5 bases from V and 3 from J, leaving 17 bases between them. Germline V gene lookup returns CDR1 MNHEY and CDR2 SMNVEV (reference sequence). The CDR3 protein is CASSRGGERGYEQYF. CDR3 bases: TGTGCCAGCAGTAGGGGGGGCGAGCGAGGCTACGAGCAGTACTTC.

This clone was observed a few times. Here the CDR3 reads CASSFAGETQYF. The CDR3 DNA follows: TGTGCCAGCAGCTTCGCGGGTGAGACCCAGTACTTC. This chain links TRBV11-2 with TRBJ2-5; D possibly corresponds to TRBD2 (5 bases). This CDR3 contains 12 residues. V was trimmed by 3 bases and J by 5 bases, leaving 7 bases between them. CDR1 SGHAT and CDR2 FQNNGV come from the germline V gene.

The gene calls are TRBV9 and TRBJ2-1, with TRBD2 matching 9 bases. J gave up 8 bases and V 1 base, and 4 bases lay outside the gene matches. From germline, CDR1 is SGDLS and CDR2 YYNGEE. This CDR3 has 14 residues. Here the CDR3 reads CASSVSAGGHEQFF. As DNA, the CDR3 is TGTGCCAGCAGCGTATCAGCGGGGGGCCATGAGCAGTTCTTC.

This CDR3 is CASSYQVEIAKNIQYF. In nucleotides, the CDR3 is TGTGCCAGCAGTTACCAGGTTGAAATAGCCAAAAACATTCAGTACTTC. The chain is built from TRBV6-6 and TRBJ2-4; no definite D call. This CDR3 region has 16 residues. V was pared by 2 bases and J by 0 bases, with 11 bases between. CDR1 and CDR2 from the germline V gene are MNHNY and SVGAGI (reference sequence).

V is TRBV5-1 and J is TRBJ2-1; 14 bases match TRBD2. V gave up 4 bases and J gave up 7 bases; unmatched junction bases: 4. The CDR3 covers 15 residues. Looked up from germline, CDR1 is SGHRS and CDR2 is YFSETQ. Here the CDR3 reads CASSKTSGRGNEQFF. The CDR3 DNA follows: TGCGCCAGCAGCAAGACTAGCGGGAGGGGAAATGAGCAGTTCTTC.

This clone was seen a handful of times. This chain uses TRBV29-1 with TRBJ1-1; 11 bases fit TRBD1. The length of the CDR3 is 13 residues. V lost 7 bases, J lost 4 bases, and 5 bases stayed unmatched. In germline, CDR1 is SQVTM, CDR2 ANQGSEA. The CDR3 region is CSAGTGGSTEAFF. CDR3 DNA: TGCAGCGCCGGGACAGGGGGATCCACTGAAGCTTTCTTT.

The chain combines TRBV19 with TRBJ1-1, with D possibly matching TRBD1 (6 bases). Germline V gives CDR1 LNHDA, CDR2 SQIVND (reference sequence). Trimming pared 6 bases from V and 0 bases from J, leaving 14 bases between. This CDR3 comprises 15 residues. CDR3: CASRGFSGVNTEAFF. For the CDR3, the DNA is TGTGCCAGTAGGGGCTTTTCAGGGGTGAACACTGAAGCTTTCTTT.

A few counts support this clone. CDR3 coding DNA: TGTGCCAGCAGACGGACAGGGAGGGGCGGGGAGCTGTTTTTT. Its protein product is CASRRTGRGGELFF. The genes are TRBV5-4 and TRBJ2-2; D possibly corresponds to TRBD1 (8 bases). With 5 bases removed from V and 7 bases from J, the gap between germline ends came to 15 bases. This CDR3 region has 14 residues. Germline CDR1 reads SGHNT; CDR2 reads YYREEE (reference sequence).

The chain has TRBV5-1 and TRBJ1-1, with a tentative D call TRBD1 (6 bases). The CDR3 loop spans 15 amino acids. The ends were cut back, 4 bases at V and 0 bases at J, with 13 bases in the middle. Per germline, CDR1 SGHRS and CDR2 YFSETQ. The CDR3 spells CASSEGHSLNTEAFF. DNA for the CDR3: TGCGCCAGCAGCGAGGGACACAGCTTGAACACTGAAGCTTTCTTT.

V and J are TRBV18 and TRBJ2-1; D is perhaps TRBD1 or TRBD2 (5 bases each). Per germline, CDR1 KGHSH and CDR2 LQKENI. The CDR3 has 11 amino acids. V dropped 6 bases and J dropped 10 bases, with 10 bases sitting between them. As DNA, the CDR3 is TGTGCCAGCTCCCCGGGACGGGAGCAGTTCTTC. The encoded protein is CASSPGREQFF.

The chain uses TRBV5-1 and TRBJ2-5; D remains ambiguous. The CDR3 runs to 14 residues. The V end was cut by 0 bases, the J end by 2 bases, with 8 bases between. Germline V gene data show CDR1 as SGHRS and CDR2 as YFSETQ. DNA for the CDR3: TGCGCCAGCAGCTTGGAGTGGGCTCAAGAGACCCAGTACTTC. Translating gives CASSLEWAQETQYF.

The chain links TRBV10-3 to TRBJ2-7, with 7 nucleotides matching TRBD1. V was clipped by 5 bases and J by 6 bases; unmatched bases: 4. The germline CDR1 and CDR2 sequences are ENHRY and SYGVKD. The CDR3 length is 12 residues. Here the CDR3 DNA reads TGTGCCATCAGTATGACAGGGTTCGAGCAGTACTTC. Its protein is CAISMTGFEQYF.

Only a few counts were recorded for this clone. The V and J genes are TRBV27 and TRBJ1-1, with D uncertain. V lost 6 bases and J lost 7, with 15 bases in between. Germline CDR1 and CDR2: MNHEY and SMNVEV (reference sequence). The CDR3 is 13 amino acids. CDR3 sequence reads: CASRGVGRNEAFF. The CDR3 bases are TGTGCCAGCAGGGGAGTAGGAAGGAATGAAGCTTTCTTT.

The chain combines TRBV25-1 with TRBJ1-2, with D perhaps TRBD1 (6 bases). There are 12 residues in the CDR3. The V end lost 4 bases, the J end lost 5 bases, and 8 bases lay between the germline ends. Per germline, CDR1 MGHDK and CDR2 SYGVNS. The CDR3 here is CASSGGPYGYTF. CDR3 DNA sequence: TGTGCCAGCAGTGGGGGGCCATATGGCTACACCTTC.